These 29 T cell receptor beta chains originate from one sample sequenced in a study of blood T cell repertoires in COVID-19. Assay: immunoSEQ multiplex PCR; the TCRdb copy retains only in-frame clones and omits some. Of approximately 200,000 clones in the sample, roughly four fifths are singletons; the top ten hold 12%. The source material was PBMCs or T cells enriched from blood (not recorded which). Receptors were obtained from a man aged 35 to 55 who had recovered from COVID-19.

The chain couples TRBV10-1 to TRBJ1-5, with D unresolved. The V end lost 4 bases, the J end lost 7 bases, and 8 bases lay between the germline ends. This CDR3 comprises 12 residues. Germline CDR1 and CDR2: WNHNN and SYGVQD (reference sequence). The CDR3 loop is CASSGGPQPQHF. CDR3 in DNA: TGCGCCAGCAGTGGAGGTCCCCAGCCCCAGCATTTT.

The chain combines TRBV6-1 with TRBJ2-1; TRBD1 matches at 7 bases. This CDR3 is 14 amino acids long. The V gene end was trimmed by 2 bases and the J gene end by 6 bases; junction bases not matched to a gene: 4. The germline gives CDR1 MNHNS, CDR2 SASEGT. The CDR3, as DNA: TGTGCCAGCAGTGAATATGAGGGGGCCAATGAGCAGTTCTTC. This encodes CASSEYEGANEQFF.

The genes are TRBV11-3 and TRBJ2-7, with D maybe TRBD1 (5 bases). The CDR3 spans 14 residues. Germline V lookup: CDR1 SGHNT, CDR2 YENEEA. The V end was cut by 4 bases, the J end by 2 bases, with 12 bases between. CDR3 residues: CASSSGDRAYEQYF. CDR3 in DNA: TGTGCCAGCAGCTCAGGAGACAGAGCCTACGAGCAGTACTTC.

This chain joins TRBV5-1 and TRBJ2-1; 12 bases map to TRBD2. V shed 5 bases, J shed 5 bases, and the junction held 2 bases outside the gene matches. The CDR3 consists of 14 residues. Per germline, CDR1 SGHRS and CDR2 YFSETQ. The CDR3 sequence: CASSRLAGDNEQFF. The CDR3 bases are TGCGCCAGCAGTCGACTAGCGGGAGACAATGAGCAGTTCTTC. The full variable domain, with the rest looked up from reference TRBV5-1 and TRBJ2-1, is KAGVTQTPRYLIKTRGQQVTLSCSPISGHRSVSWYQQTPGQGLQFLFEYFSETQRNKGNFPGRFSGRQFSNSRSEMNVSTLELGDSALYLCASSRLAGDNEQFFGPGTRLTVL.

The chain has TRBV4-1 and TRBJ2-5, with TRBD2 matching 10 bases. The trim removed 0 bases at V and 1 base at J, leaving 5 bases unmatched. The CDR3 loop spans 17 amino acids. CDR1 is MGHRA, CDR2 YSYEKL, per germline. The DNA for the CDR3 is TGCGCCAGCAGCCAAGAAGATAGCGGGAGGCCCCAAGAGACCCAGTACTTC. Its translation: CASSQEDSGRPQETQYF.

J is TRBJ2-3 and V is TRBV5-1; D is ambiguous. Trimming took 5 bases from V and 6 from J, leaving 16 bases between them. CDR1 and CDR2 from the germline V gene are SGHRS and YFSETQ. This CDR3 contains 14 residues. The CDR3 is CASSYSTLRDTQYF. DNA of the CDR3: TGCGCCAGCAGTTATTCCACCTTGAGGGATACGCAGTATTTT.

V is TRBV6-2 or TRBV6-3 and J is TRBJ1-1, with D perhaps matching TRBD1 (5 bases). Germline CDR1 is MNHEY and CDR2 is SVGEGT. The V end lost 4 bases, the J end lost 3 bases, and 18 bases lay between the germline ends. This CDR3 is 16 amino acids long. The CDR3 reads CASSSGLGKVDTEAFF. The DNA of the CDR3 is TGTGCCAGCAGTTCGGGACTGGGGAAAGTCGACACTGAAGCTTTCTTT.

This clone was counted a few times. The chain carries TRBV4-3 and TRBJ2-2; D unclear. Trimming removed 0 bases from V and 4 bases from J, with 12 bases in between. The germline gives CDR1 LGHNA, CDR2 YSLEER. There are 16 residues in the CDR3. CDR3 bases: TGCGCCAGCAGCCAAGATCCTGGGCAGGTCACCGGGGAGCTGTTTTTT. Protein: CASSQDPGQVTGELFF.

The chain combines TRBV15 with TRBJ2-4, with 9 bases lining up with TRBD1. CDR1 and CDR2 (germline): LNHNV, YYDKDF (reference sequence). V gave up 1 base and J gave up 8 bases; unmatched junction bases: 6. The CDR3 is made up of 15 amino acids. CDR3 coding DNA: TGTGCCACCAGCAGAGTACGGGACAGGGATGACATTCAGTACTTC. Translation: CATSRVRDRDDIQYF.

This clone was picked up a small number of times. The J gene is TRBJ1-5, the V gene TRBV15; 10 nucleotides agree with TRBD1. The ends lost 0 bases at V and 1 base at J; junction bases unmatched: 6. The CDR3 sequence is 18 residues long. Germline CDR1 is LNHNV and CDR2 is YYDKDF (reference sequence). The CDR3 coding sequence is TGTGCCACCAGCAGAGATGTCGGGACAGGGGTAAGCAATCAGCCCCAGCATTTT. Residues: CATSRDVGTGVSNQPQHF.

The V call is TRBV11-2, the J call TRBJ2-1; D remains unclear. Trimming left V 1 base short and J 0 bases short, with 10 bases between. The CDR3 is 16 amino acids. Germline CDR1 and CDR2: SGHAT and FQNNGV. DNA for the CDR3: TGTGCCAGCAGCTTAGTTGGGCCTGGCTCCTACAATGAGCAGTTCTTC. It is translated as CASSLVGPGSYNEQFF.

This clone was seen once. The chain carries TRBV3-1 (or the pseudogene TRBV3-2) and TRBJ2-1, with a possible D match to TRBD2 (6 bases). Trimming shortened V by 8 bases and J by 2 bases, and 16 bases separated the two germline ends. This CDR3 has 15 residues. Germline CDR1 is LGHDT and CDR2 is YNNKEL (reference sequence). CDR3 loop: CASGTVAATYNEQFF. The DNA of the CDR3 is TGTGCCAGCGGAACAGTAGCGGCAACCTACAATGAGCAGTTCTTC.

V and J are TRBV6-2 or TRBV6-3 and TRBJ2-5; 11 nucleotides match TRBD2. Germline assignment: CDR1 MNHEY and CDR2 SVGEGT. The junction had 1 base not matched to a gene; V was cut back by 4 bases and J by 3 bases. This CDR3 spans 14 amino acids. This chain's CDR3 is CASSSLAGEETQYF. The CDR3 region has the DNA TGTGCCAGCAGTTCACTAGCGGGAGAAGAGACCCAGTACTTC.

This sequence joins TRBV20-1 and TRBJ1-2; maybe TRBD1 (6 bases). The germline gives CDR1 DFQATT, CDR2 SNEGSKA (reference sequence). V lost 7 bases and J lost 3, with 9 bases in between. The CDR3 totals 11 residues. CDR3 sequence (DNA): TGCAGTGGGGGACAAGACTATGGCTACACCTTC. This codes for CSGGQDYGYTF.

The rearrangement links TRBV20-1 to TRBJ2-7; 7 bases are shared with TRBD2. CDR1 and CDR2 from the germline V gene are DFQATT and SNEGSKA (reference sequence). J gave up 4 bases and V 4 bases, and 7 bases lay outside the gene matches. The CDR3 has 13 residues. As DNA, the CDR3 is TGCAGTGCTAATGATGGCGGGAGTTACGAGCAGTACTTC. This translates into CSANDGGSYEQYF.

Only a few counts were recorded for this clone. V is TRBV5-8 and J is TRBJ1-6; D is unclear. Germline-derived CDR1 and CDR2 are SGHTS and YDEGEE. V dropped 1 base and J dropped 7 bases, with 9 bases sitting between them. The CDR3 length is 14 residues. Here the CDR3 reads CASSLSPGNSPLHF. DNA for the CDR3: TGTGCCAGCAGCTTGTCCCCGGGAAATTCACCCCTCCACTTT.

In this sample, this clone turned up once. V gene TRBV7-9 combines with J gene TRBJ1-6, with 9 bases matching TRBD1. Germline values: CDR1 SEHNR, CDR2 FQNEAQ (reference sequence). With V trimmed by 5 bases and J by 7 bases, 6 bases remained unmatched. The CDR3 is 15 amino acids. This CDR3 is CASSPEGQGNSPLHF. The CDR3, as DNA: TGTGCCAGCAGCCCAGAAGGACAGGGGAATTCACCCCTCCACTTT. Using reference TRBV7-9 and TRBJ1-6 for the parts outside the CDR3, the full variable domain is DTGVSQNPRHKITKRGQNVTFRCDPISEHNRLYWYRQTLGQGPEFLTYFQNEAQLEKSRLLSDRFSAERPKGSFSTLEIQRTEQGDSAMYLCASSPEGQGNSPLHFGNGTRLTVT.

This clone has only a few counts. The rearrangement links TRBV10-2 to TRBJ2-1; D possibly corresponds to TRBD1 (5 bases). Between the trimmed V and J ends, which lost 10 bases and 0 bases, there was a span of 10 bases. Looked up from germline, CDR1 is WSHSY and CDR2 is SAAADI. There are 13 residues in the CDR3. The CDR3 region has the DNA TGCGCCACCCAGGGCAGCTCCTACAATGAGCAGTTCTTC. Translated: CATQGSSYNEQFF.

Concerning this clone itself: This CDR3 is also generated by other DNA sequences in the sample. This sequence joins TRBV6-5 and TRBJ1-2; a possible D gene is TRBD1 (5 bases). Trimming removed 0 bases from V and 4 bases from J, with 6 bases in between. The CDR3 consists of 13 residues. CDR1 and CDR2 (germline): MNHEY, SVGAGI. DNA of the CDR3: TGTGCCAGCAGTTACTCCGGGGGCTATGGCTACACCTTC. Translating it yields CASSYSGGYGYTF.

The CDR3 reads CASSNAGTGNTEAFF. The CDR3 DNA reads as TGTGCCAGCAGCAATGCCGGGACAGGGAACACTGAAGCTTTCTTT. The chain uses TRBV5-8 and TRBJ1-1, with 8 bases aligning to TRBD1. Germline V CDR1 and CDR2: SGHTS, YDEGEE. Unmatched junction bases numbered 6, after V lost 4 bases and J lost 1 base. This CDR3 comprises 15 residues.

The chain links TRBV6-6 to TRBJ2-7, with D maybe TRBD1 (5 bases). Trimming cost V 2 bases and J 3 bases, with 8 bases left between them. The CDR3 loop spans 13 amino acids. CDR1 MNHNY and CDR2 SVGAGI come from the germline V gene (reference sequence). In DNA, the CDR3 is TGTGCCAGCAGTTACCAACAGGTCTACGAGCAGTACTTC. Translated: CASSYQQVYEQYF.

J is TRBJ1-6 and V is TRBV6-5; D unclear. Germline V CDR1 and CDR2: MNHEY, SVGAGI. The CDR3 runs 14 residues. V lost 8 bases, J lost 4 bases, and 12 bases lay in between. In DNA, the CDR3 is TGTGCCAGCTCATCTAGGACTTATAATTCACCCCTCCACTTT. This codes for CASSSRTYNSPLHF.

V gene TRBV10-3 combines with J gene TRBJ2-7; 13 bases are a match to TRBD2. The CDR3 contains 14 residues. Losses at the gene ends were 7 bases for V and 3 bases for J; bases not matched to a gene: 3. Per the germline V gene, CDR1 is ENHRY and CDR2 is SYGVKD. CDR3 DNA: TGTGCCATCAAAGGACTAGCGGGAGACTACGAGCAGTACTTC. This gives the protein CAIKGLAGDYEQYF.

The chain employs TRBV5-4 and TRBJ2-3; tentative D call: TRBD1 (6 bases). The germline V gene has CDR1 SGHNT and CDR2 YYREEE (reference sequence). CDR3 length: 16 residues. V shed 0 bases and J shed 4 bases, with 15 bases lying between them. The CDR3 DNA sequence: TGTGCCAGCAGCTTGGAAGCAGGGACAAGGTCAGATACGCAGTATTTT. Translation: CASSLEAGTRSDTQYF.

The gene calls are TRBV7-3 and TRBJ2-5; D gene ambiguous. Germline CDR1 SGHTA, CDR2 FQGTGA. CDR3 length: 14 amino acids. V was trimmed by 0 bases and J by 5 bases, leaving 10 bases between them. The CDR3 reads CASSLTPGRETQYF. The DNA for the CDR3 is TGTGCCAGCAGCTTAACGCCTGGTCGGGAGACCCAGTACTTC.

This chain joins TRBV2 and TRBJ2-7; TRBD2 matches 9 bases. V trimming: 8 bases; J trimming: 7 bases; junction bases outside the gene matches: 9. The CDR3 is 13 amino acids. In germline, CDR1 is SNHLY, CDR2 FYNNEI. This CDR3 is CASRLAGVGEQYF. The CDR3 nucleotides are TGTGCCAGCCGGTTAGCGGGAGTAGGTGAGCAGTACTTC.

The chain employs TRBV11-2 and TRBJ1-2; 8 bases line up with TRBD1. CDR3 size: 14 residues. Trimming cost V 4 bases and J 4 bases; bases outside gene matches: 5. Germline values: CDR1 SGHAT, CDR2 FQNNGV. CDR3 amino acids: CASSSQGASYGYTF. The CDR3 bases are TGTGCCAGCAGCTCTCAGGGGGCCAGCTATGGCTACACCTTC.

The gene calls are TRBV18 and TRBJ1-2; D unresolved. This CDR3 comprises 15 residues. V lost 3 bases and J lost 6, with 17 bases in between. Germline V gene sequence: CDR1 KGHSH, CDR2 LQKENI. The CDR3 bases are TGTGCCAGCTCACCCGGCCTTTTGATCGGGGATGGCTACACCTTC. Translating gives CASSPGLLIGDGYTF.

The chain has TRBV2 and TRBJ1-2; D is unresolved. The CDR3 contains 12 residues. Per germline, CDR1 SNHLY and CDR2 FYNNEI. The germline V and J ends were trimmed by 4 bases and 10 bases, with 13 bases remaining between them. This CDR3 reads CASSVAQPFYTF. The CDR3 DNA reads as TGTGCCAGCAGTGTAGCACAGCCCTTCTACACCTTC.